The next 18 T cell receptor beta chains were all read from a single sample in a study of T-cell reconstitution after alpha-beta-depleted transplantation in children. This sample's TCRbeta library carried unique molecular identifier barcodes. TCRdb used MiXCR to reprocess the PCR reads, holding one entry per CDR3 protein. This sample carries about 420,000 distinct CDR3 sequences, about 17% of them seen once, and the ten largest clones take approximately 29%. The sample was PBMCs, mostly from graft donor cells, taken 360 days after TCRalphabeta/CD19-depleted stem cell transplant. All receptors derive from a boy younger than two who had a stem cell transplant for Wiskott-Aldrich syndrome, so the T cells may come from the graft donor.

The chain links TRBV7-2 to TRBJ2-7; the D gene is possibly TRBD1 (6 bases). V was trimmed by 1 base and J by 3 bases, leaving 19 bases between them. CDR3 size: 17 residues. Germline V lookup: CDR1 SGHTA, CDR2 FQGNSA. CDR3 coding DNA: TGTGCCAGCAGCTTAGTCGATACAGGGCGTTTGAGCTACGAGCAGTACTTC. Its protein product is CASSLVDTGRLSYEQYF.

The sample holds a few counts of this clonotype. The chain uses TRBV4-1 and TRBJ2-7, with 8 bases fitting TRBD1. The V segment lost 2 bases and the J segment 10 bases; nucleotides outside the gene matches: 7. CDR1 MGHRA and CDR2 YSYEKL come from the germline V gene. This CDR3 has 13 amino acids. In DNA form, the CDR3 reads TGCGCCAGCAGCCAATCTGGCCCAGGGGGCCAGTACTTC. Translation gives CASSQSGPGGQYF.

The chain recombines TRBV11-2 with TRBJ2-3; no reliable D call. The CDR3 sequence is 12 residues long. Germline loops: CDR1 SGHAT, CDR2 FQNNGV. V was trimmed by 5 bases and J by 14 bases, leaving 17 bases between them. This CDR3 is CASSGTQTYRYF. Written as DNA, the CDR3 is TGTGCCAGCAGCGGTACTCAGACATACCGGTATTTT. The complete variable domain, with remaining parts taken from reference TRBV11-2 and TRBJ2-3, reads EAGVAQSPRYKIIEKRQSVAFWCNPISGHATLYWYQQILGQGPKLLIQFQNNGVVDDSQLPKDRFSAERLKGVDSTLKIQPAKLEDSAVYLCASSGTQTYRYFGPGTRLTVL.

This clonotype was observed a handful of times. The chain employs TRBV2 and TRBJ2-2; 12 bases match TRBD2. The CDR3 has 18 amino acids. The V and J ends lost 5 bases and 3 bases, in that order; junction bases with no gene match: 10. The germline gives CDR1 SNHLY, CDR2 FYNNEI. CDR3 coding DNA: TGTGCCAGCAGTAAAGGACTAGCGGGAAGATGGGACACCGGGGAGCTGTTTTTT. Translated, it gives CASSKGLAGRWDTGELFF.

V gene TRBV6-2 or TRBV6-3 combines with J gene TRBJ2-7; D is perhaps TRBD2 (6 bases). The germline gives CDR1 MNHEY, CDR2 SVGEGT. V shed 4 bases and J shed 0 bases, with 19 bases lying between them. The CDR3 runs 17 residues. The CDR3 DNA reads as TGTGCCAGCAGTTTCCTCATACGAGGGAGGACCTCCTACGAGCAGTACTTC. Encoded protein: CASSFLIRGRTSYEQYF.

The CDR3 sequence: CASTPNRGEQYF. Written as DNA, the CDR3 is TGTGCCAGCACCCCTAACAGGGGCGAGCAGTACTTC. The V and J genes are TRBV6-6 and TRBJ2-7; TRBD1 agrees at 7 bases. CDR1 is MNHNY and CDR2 is SVGAGI in the germline V gene (reference sequence). There are 12 residues in the CDR3. Unmatched junction bases numbered 6, after V lost 7 bases and J lost 6 bases.

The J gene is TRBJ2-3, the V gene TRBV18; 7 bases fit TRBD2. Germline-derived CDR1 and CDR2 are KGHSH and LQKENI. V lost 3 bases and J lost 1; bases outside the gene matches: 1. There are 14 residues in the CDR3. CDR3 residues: CASSPLAGTDTQYF. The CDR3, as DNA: TGTGCCAGCTCACCTCTAGCGGGCACAGATACGCAGTATTTT.

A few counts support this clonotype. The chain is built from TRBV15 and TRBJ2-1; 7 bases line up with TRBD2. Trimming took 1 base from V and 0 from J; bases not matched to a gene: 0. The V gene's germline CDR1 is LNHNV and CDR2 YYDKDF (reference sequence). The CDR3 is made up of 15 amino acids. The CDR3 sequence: CATSRGTSSYNEQFF. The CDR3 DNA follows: TGTGCCACCAGCAGAGGGACTAGCTCCTACAATGAGCAGTTCTTC.

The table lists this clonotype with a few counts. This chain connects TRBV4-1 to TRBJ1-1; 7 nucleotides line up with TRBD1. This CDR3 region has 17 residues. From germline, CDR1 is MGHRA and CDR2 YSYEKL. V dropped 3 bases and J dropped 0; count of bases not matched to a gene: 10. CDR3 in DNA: TGCGCCAGCAGCCATGGGCCGGACAGGACCCTGAACACTGAAGCTTTCTTT. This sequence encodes CASSHGPDRTLNTEAFF.

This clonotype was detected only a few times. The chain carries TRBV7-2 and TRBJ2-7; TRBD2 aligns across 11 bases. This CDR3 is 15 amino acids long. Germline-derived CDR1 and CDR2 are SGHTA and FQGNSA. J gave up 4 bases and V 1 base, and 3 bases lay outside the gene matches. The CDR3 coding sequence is TGTGCCAGCAGCTTAGATACTAGCGGGGGTTACGAGCAGTACTTC. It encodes CASSLDTSGGYEQYF.

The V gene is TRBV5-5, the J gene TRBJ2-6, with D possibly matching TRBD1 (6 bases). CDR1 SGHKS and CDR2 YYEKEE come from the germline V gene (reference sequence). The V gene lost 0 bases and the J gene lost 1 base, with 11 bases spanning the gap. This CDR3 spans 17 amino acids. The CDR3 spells CASSLDRATSGANVLTF. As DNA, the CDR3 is TGTGCCAGCAGCTTGGACAGGGCAACTTCTGGGGCCAACGTCCTGACTTTC.

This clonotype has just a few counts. The CDR3 reads CSTMLLWGGWNEQYF. In DNA, the CDR3 is TGCAGTACGATGCTACTTTGGGGGGGCTGGAACGAGCAGTACTTC. J is TRBJ2-7 and V is TRBV20-1; D possibly corresponds to TRBD2 (7 bases). This CDR3 comprises 15 residues. Germline CDR1 DFQATT, CDR2 SNEGSKA (reference sequence). Trimming shortened V by 8 bases and J by 5 bases, and 25 bases separated the two germline ends.

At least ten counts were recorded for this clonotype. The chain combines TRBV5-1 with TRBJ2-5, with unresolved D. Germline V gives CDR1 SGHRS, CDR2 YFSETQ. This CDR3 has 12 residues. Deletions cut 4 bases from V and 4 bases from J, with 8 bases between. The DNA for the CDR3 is TGCGCCAGCAGCACGGTCGGAGAGACCCAGTACTTC. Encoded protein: CASSTVGETQYF.

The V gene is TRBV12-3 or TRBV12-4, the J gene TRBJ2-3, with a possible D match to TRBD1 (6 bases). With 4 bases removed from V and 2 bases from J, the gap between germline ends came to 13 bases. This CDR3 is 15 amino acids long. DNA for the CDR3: TGTGCCAGCAGTTCTAAAGGGGGTTCCACAGATACGCAGTATTTT. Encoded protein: CASSSKGGSTDTQYF.

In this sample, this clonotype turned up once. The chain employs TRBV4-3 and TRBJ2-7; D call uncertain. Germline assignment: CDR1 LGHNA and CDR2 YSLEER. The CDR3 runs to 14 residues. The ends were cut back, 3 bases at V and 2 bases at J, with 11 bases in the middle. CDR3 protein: CASSHDSNTYEQYF. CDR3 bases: TGCGCCAGCAGCCATGACTCCAACACCTACGAGCAGTACTTC.

The CDR3 reads CASSPRQGAGTDTQYF. As DNA, the CDR3 is TGTGCCAGCAGTCCACGACAGGGGGCGGGCACAGATACGCAGTATTTT. The chain combines TRBV12-3 or TRBV12-4 with TRBJ2-3; 10 bases line up with TRBD1. Trimming at V came to 5 bases and at J to 1 base, leaving 6 bases not matched to a gene. The CDR3 is 16 residues long.

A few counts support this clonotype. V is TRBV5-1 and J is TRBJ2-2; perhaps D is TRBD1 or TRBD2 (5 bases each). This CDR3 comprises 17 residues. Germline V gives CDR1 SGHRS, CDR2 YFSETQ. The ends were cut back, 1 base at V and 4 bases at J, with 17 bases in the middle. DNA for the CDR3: TGCGCCAGCAGCTTGCTACTTCGGGACCCCGTCACCGGGGAGCTGTTTTTT. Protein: CASSLLLRDPVTGELFF. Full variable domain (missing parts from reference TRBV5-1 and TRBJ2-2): KAGVTQTPRYLIKTRGQQVTLSCSPISGHRSVSWYQQTPGQGLQFLFEYFSETQRNKGNFPGRFSGRQFSNSRSEMNVSTLELGDSALYLCASSLLLRDPVTGELFFGEGSRLTVL.

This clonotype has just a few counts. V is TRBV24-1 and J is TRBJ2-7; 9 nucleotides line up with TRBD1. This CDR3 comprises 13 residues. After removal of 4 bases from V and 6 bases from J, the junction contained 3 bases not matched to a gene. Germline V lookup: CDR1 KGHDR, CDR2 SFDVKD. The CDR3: CATSESTGGEQYF. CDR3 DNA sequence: TGTGCCACCAGTGAATCGACAGGGGGCGAGCAGTACTTC.